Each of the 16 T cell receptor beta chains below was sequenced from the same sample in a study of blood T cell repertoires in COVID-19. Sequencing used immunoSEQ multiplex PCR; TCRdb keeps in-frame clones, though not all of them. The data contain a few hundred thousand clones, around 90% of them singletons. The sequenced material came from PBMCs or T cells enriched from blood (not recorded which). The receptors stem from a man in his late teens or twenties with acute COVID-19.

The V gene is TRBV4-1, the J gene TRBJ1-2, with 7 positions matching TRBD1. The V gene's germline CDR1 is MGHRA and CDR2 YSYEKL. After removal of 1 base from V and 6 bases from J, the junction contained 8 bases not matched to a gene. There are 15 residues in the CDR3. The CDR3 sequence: CASSQVEGARDGYTF. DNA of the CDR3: TGCGCCAGCAGCCAAGTGGAGGGGGCGCGAGATGGCTACACCTTC.

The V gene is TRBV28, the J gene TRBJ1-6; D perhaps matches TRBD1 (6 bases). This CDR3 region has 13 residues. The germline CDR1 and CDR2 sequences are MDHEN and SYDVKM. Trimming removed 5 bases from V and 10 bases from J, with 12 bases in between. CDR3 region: CASSRAGVSPLHF. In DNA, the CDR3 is TGTGCCAGCAGTAGGGCAGGGGTCTCACCCCTCCACTTT.

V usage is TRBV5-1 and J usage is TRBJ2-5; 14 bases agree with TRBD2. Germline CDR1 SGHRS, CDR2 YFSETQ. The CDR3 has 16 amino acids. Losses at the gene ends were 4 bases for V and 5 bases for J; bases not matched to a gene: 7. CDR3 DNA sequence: TGCGCCAGCAGCCCGGGACTAGCGGGAGTGGAGGAGACCCAGTACTTC. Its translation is CASSPGLAGVEETQYF.

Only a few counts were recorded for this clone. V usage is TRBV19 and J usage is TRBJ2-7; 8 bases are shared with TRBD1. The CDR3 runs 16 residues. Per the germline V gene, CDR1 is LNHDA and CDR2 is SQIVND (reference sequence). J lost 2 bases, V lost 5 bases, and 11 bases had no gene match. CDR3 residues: CASSVEQGDLTYEQYF. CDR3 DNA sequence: TGTGCCAGTAGTGTCGAACAGGGGGATTTAACCTACGAGCAGTACTTC. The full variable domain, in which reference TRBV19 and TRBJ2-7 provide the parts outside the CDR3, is DGGITQSPKYLFRKEGQNVTLSCEQNLNHDAMYWYRQDPGQGLRLIYYSQIVNDFQKGDIAEGYSVSREKKESFPLTVTSAQKNPTAFYLCASSVEQGDLTYEQYFGPGTRLTVT.

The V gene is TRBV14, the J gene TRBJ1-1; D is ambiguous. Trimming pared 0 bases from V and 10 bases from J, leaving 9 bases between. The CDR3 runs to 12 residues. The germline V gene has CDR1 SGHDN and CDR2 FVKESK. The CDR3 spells CASSQDPLSAFF. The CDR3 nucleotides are TGTGCCAGCAGCCAAGATCCCCTGTCAGCTTTCTTT.

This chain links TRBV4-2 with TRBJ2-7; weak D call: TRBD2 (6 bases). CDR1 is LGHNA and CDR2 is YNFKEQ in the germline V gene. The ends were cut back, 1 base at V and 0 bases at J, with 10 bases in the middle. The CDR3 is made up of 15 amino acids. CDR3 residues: CASSQGAGRSYEQYF. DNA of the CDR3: TGTGCCAGCAGCCAAGGAGCGGGCCGCTCCTACGAGCAGTACTTC.

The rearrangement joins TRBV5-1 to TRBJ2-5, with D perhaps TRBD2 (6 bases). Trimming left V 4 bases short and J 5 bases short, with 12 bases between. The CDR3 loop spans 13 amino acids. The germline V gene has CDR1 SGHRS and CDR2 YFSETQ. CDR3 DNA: TGCGCCAGCAGCCCGAGAGGAGGGGAGACCCAGTACTTC. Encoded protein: CASSPRGGETQYF.

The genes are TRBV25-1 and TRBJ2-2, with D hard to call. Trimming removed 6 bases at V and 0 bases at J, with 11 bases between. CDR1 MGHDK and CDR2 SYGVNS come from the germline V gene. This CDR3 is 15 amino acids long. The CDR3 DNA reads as TGTGCCAGCAGCCCCACGACTTCGAACACCGGGGAGCTGTTTTTT. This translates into CASSPTTSNTGELFF.

The CDR3 protein is CATSSAGGYNEQFF. The CDR3, as DNA: TGTGCCACCAGCAGCGCAGGGGGATACAATGAGCAGTTCTTC. The J gene is TRBJ2-1, the V gene TRBV15, with 7 bases that match TRBD1. V shed 3 bases, J shed 4 bases, and the junction held 3 bases outside the gene matches. This CDR3 spans 14 amino acids. The germline V gene encodes CDR1 LNHNV and CDR2 YYDKDF (reference sequence).

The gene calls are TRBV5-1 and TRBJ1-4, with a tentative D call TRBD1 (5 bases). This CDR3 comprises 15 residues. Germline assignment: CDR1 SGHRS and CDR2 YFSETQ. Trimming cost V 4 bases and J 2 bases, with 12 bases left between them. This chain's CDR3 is CASSAGSGTNEKLFF. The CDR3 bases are TGCGCCAGCAGCGCCGGGTCAGGGACTAATGAAAAACTGTTTTTT.

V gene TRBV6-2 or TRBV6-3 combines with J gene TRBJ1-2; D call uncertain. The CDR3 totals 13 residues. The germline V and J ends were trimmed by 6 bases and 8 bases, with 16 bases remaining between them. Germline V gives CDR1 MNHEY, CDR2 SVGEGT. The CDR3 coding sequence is TGTGCCAGCAGCGGCAGCGGCCAGAGCGGCTACACCTTC. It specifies CASSGSGQSGYTF.

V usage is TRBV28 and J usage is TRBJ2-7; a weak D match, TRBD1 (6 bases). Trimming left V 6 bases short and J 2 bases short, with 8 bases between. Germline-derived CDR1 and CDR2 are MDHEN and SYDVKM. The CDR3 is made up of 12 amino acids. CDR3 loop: CASRQGPYEQYF. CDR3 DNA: TGTGCCAGCAGACAGGGTCCCTACGAGCAGTACTTC.

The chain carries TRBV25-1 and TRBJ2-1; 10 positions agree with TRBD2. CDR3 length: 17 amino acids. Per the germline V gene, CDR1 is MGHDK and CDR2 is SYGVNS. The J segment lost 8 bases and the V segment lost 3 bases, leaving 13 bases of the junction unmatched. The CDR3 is CASSDEASGRALDEQFF. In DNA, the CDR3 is TGTGCCAGCAGTGATGAGGCCAGCGGGAGGGCCTTGGATGAGCAGTTCTTC. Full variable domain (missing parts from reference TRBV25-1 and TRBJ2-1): EADIYQTPRYLVIGTGKKITLECSQTMGHDKMYWYQQDPGMELHLIHYSYGVNSTEKGDLSSESTVSRIRTEHFPLTLESARPSHTSQYLCASSDEASGRALDEQFFGPGTRLTVL.

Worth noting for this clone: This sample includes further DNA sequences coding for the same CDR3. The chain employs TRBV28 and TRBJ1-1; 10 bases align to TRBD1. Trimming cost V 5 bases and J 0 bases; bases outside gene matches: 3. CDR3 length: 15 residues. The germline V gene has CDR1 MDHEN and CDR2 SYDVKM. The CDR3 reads CASSPGQGMNTEAFF. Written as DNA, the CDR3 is TGTGCCAGCAGTCCGGGACAGGGGATGAACACTGAAGCTTTCTTT.

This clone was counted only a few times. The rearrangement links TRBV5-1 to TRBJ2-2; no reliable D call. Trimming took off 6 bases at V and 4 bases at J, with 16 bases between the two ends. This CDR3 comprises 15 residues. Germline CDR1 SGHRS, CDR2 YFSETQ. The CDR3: CASTLGLGITGELFF. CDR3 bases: TGCGCCAGCACTCTGGGTCTAGGAATCACCGGGGAGCTGTTTTTT. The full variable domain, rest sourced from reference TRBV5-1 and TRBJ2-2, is KAGVTQTPRYLIKTRGQQVTLSCSPISGHRSVSWYQQTPGQGLQFLFEYFSETQRNKGNFPGRFSGRQFSNSRSEMNVSTLELGDSALYLCASTLGLGITGELFFGEGSRLTVL.

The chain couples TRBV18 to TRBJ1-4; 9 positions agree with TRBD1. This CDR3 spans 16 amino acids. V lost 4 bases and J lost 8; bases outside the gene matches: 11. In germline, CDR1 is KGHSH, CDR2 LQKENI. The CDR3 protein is CASSRNTGQGEEKLFF. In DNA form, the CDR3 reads TGTGCCAGCTCACGCAACACGGGACAGGGTGAGGAAAAACTGTTTTTT.